Below, 10 T cell receptor beta chains from the same sample are listed, as sequenced in a study of blood T cells in healthy people across ages. Through a sample-barcoded 5' primer and a J-beta primer mix, a second PCR was run for roughly 6 to 12 cycles. TCRdb re-analysed the 5' RACE reads in MiXCR, keeping a single row per CDR3 protein. In the table there are 800,000 to 950,000 distinct CDR3 sequences, 45% to 50% of which are singletons. The sample taken for sequencing was blood. The origin of the receptors is a man aged 30 to 39 in good health.

Details on this clonotype: Possible read error: a much larger clone is one base away. The chain is built from TRBV5-6 and TRBJ2-7; perhaps TRBD2 as D (7 bases). V lost 2 bases to trimming and J lost 0 bases, with 9 bases between them. The CDR3 loop spans 14 amino acids. Germline loops: CDR1 SGHDT, CDR2 YYEEEE. CDR3 sequence reads: CASSFRGASYEQYF. DNA of the CDR3: TGTGCCAGCAGCTTTCGGGGGGCCTCCTACGAGCAGTACTTC.

The gene calls are TRBV9 and TRBJ1-1; TRBD1 agrees at 7 bases. V gave up 3 bases and J gave up 1 base; unmatched junction bases: 3. Germline V lookup: CDR1 SGDLS, CDR2 YYNGEE. This CDR3 comprises 14 residues. CDR3 nucleotide sequence: TGTGCCAGCAGCGGGACAGGAGGGAACACTGAAGCTTTCTTT. This gives the protein CASSGTGGNTEAFF.

This clonotype has just a few counts. V gene TRBV27 combines with J gene TRBJ2-1; 9 bases map to TRBD1. Germline trimming cut 4 bases from V and 2 bases from J; bases unmatched to any gene: 9. Per the germline V gene, CDR1 is MNHEY and CDR2 is SMNVEV (reference sequence). The CDR3 is 17 amino acids. The CDR3 here is CASSSFAGQGTYNEQFF. The CDR3 DNA is TGTGCCAGCAGTTCCTTCGCGGGACAGGGTACCTACAATGAGCAGTTCTTC.

This clonotype was seen many times. The CDR3 spells CASSLATGRSEAFF. CDR3 nucleotide sequence: TGTGCCAGCAGCCTGGCGACAGGGAGATCTGAAGCTTTCTTT. The chain recombines TRBV7-8 with TRBJ1-1; 7 bases are a match to TRBD1. Trimming took 5 bases from V and 6 from J; bases not matched to a gene: 9. Germline V gene sequence: CDR1 SGHVS, CDR2 FQNEAQ. This CDR3 region has 14 residues.

This chain links TRBV30 with TRBJ1-3; the D is unclear. The length of the CDR3 is 11 residues. Germline values: CDR1 GTSNPN, CDR2 SVGIG (reference sequence). Deletions cut 5 bases from V and 0 bases from J, with 2 bases between. The CDR3 spells CAWGSGNTIYF. In DNA form, the CDR3 reads TGTGCCTGGGGCTCTGGAAACACCATATATTTT.

This rearrangement joins TRBV27 to TRBJ2-7; a possible D gene is TRBD1 (5 bases). The CDR3 totals 15 residues. V was shortened by 3 bases and J by 2 bases, with 14 bases between the two germline ends. CDR1 and CDR2 from the germline V gene are MNHEY and SMNVEV (reference sequence). CDR3 DNA: TGTGCCAGCAGTTTTTCGGCAGGGTCTACCTACGAGCAGTACTTC. Its translation: CASSFSAGSTYEQYF.

V usage is TRBV11-2 and J usage is TRBJ2-3, with 8 nucleotides matching TRBD2. The CDR3 is made up of 19 amino acids. Germline V CDR1 and CDR2: SGHAT, FQNNGV. After removal of 0 bases from V and 4 bases from J, the junction contained 15 bases not matched to a gene. The CDR3 region has the DNA TGTGCCAGCAGCTTAGATCGGGCGGGGGGCCCGGTAACGCCAGATACGCAGTATTTT. Translation: CASSLDRAGGPVTPDTQYF.

The chain links TRBV7-2 to TRBJ2-3; no definite D call. The CDR3 spans 14 residues. The V and J ends lost 3 bases and 1 base respectively, with 8 bases between them. CDR1 and CDR2 (germline): SGHTA, FQGNSA. The CDR3, as DNA: TGTGCCAGCAGCTTGCAAAGCCGCACAGATACGCAGTATTTT. Encoded protein: CASSLQSRTDTQYF.

Notes on this clonotype: The germline gene is not matched at one end of the junction; a read error may be the cause. The chain links TRBV18 to TRBJ2-7; 9 bases match TRBD1. This CDR3 has 14 amino acids. Looked up from germline, CDR1 is KGHSH and CDR2 is LQKENI. The CDR3 region is CAGSYGTGLIEQYF. The CDR3 region has the DNA TGTGCCGGCTCATACGGGACAGGGTTGATCGAGCAGTACTTC.

Regarding this clonotype: Relative to the germline gene, one junction end is altered; a read error may explain this. The chain carries TRBV6-2 or TRBV6-3 and TRBJ2-5; 8 nucleotides agree with TRBD2. The end of the DNA is better explained by TRBJ2-7, so the J call may be wrong. The germline V gene encodes CDR1 MNHEY and CDR2 SVGEGT. This CDR3 comprises 13 residues. CDR3 sequence (DNA): TGCGCCAGCCTCATGGCGGGGGGAGGCGAGCAGTACTTC. It specifies CASLMAGGGEQYF.